The following is a T cell receptor beta chain sequence with its context. What it binds is unknown. Only in-frame clones appear in the TCRdb table, and some are missing; sequencing was by immunoSEQ multiplex PCR. The table has fewer than 150,000 clones, roughly 85% seen once. This specimen belongs to a study of Ad26.COV2.S vaccination and SARS-CoV-2 variants. Study-wide results and caveats: Participants given vaccine showed non-spike TCR breadth similar to that of placebo recipients. Ad26.COV2.S recipients had broader spike-specific TCRs (P = 0.0014). Overall T cell responses may have been underestimated by the analyses of TCR breadth and depth. Substantial breadth was reportedly displayed by spike-specific CD8+ and CD4+ T cell responses after vaccination.

Trimming stripped 1 base from V and 0 bases from J, with 9 bases between. This CDR3 comprises 16 residues. CDR1 is KGHSH and CDR2 is LQKENI in the germline V gene. The sequenced sample was peripheral blood, obtained after recovery from COVID-19. The TCR originated in a human donor who had recovered from COVID-19. The chain couples TRBV18 to TRBJ2-2; no clear D gene. CDR3 nucleotides: TGTGCCAGCTCACCACATCGGGCCGCGAACACCGGGGAGCTGTTTTTT. It encodes CASSPHRAANTGELFF.